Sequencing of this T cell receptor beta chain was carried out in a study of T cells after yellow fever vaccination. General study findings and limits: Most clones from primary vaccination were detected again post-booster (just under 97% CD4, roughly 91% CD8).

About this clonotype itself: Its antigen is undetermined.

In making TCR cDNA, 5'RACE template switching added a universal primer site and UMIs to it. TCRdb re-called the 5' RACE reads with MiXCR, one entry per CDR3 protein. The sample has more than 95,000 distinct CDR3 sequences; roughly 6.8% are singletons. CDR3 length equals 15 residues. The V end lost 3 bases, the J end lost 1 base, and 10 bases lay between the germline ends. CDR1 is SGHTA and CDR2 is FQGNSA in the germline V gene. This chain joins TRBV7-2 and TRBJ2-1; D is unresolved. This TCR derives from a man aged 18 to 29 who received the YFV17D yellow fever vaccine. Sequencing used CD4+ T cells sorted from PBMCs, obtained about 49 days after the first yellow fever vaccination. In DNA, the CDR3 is TGTGCCAGCAGCTTTAATGGTCCGTCCTACAATGAGCAGTTCTTC. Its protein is CASSFNGPSYNEQFF.